The 19 T cell receptor beta chains below all came from one sample that was sequenced in a study of cytomegalovirus exposure and HLA in healthy donors. The PCR was carried out with 60 Vbeta primers and 13 Jbeta primers. Generated by immunoSEQ multiplex PCR, the TCRdb table keeps only in-frame clones and is missing some. Among under 200,000 clones listed, approximately 70% were seen once. The material sequenced was PBMCs. These receptors were obtained from a woman aged 25-40 years in good health and CMV-seronegative.

This clone was seen a single time. CDR3: CASSSGTVEAFF. CDR3 nucleotides: TGTGCCAGCAGTTCCGGGACAGTTGAAGCTTTCTTT. This chain uses TRBV6-6 with TRBJ1-1, with 7 bases lining up with TRBD1. This CDR3 has 12 residues. J lost 7 bases, V lost 4 bases, and 3 bases had no gene match. CDR1 is MNHNY, CDR2 SVGAGI, per germline (reference sequence).

The rearrangement links TRBV6-5 to TRBJ2-5, with TRBD1 matching over 9 bases. The J call may not be correct, given that the DNA end is closer to TRBJ2-7. Germline V gene data show CDR1 as MNHEY and CDR2 as SVGAGI. This CDR3 comprises 14 residues. CDR3 in amino acids: CASSRQGGLLEQYF. The CDR3 nucleotides read TGTGCCAGCAGTAGACAGGGGGGACTGCTCGAGCAGTACTTC.

The V gene is TRBV9, the J gene TRBJ2-2; D might be TRBD2 (6 bases). CDR3 length: 15 amino acids. Germline assignment: CDR1 SGDLS and CDR2 YYNGEE. Trimming took 0 bases from V and 0 from J, leaving 6 bases between them. The chain's CDR3 is CASSVGGANTGELFF. Here the CDR3 DNA reads TGTGCCAGCAGCGTAGGGGGGGCGAACACCGGGGAGCTGTTTTTT.

This chain links TRBV5-6 with TRBJ1-2, with a tentative D call TRBD1 (6 bases). Germline lookup yields CDR1 SGHDT and CDR2 YYEEEE. V was pared by 4 bases and J by 4 bases, with 8 bases between. The CDR3 totals 12 residues. The DNA for the CDR3 is TGTGCCAGCAGCAGGACAGTCTATGGCTACACCTTC. Translated: CASSRTVYGYTF.

The CDR3 sequence is CASSLVAGTSSYEQYF. For the CDR3, the DNA is TGTGCCAGCAGCTTGGTCGCGGGGACTAGCTCCTACGAGCAGTACTTC. This chain joins TRBV5-4 and TRBJ2-7; 8 bases line up with TRBD2. Per the germline V gene, CDR1 is SGHNT and CDR2 is YYREEE (reference sequence). V trimming: 0 bases; J trimming: 0 bases; junction bases outside the gene matches: 5. The CDR3 extends over 16 amino acids.

This clone was recorded a few times. V is TRBV9 and J is TRBJ1-5, with 7 bases fitting TRBD1. The germline gives CDR1 SGDLS, CDR2 YYNGEE. The junction had 17 bases not matched to a gene; V was cut back by 4 bases and J by 4 bases. This CDR3 is 18 amino acids long. CDR3: CASSRWAADRAVNQPQHF. In DNA, the CDR3 is TGTGCCAGCAGCCGCTGGGCGGCCGACAGGGCAGTTAATCAGCCCCAGCATTTT.

The chain uses TRBV10-2 and TRBJ2-4, with TRBD2 matching 7 bases. The germline V gene encodes CDR1 WSHSY and CDR2 SAAADI. The CDR3 covers 15 residues. V was pared by 8 bases and J by 6 bases, with 13 bases of the junction left unmatched. In nucleotides, the CDR3 is TGCGCCAGCGGAGACCCTTGGGAGCGGGGAAACATTCAGTACTTC. This encodes CASGDPWERGNIQYF.

This chain links TRBV12-5 with TRBJ2-2; D call uncertain. The CDR3 has 15 amino acids. Trimming left V 4 bases short and J 1 base short, with 10 bases between. Germline loops: CDR1 LGHNT, CDR2 FRNRAP. Here the CDR3 reads CASGSNILNTGELFF. For the CDR3, the DNA is TGTGCTAGTGGTTCAAATATACTGAACACCGGGGAGCTGTTTTTT.

V is TRBV6-1 and J is TRBJ2-7; 8 bases align to TRBD1. Germline V gene lookup returns CDR1 MNHNS and CDR2 SASEGT. The V and J ends lost 3 bases and 7 bases, in that order; junction bases with no gene match: 17. This CDR3 contains 17 residues. The CDR3 protein is CASSEHRRAGGAEEQYF. The CDR3 DNA sequence: TGTGCCAGCAGTGAGCACCGGCGGGCAGGGGGCGCGGAAGAGCAGTACTTC.

The chain has TRBV2 and TRBJ1-2, with D possibly matching TRBD1 (6 bases). The CDR3 is made up of 15 amino acids. The germline CDR1 and CDR2 sequences are SNHLY and FYNNEI. V was clipped by 3 bases and J by 4 bases, with 15 bases between them. The CDR3 reads CASSDRQGQGYGYTF. Here the CDR3 DNA reads TGTGCCAGCAGTGATAGGCAGGGGCAGGGCTATGGCTACACCTTC.

As concerns this clone: The junction departs from germline at one end; a sequencing error may be responsible. The rearrangement joins TRBV7-6 to TRBJ2-5; no clear D gene. The CDR3 has 16 amino acids. Looked up from germline, CDR1 is SGHVS and CDR2 is FNYEAQ. The CDR3 protein is CASSPEVDSLQGTQYF. In nucleotides, the CDR3 is TGTGCCAGCAGCCCCGAGGTTGACTCCCTTCAAGGGACCCAGTACTTC.

The CDR3 DNA reads TGTGCCAGCAGCTTAGAGCGGACGGCGGGATACTACGAGCAGTACTTC. Its translation is CASSLERTAGYYEQYF. The rearrangement joins TRBV7-8 to TRBJ2-7, with D maybe TRBD2 (6 bases). The CDR3 is 16 residues long. The ends were cut back, 1 base at V and 3 bases at J, with 16 bases in the middle. Germline loops: CDR1 SGHVS, CDR2 FQNEAQ.

This clone has only a few counts. The chain couples TRBV5-4 to TRBJ1-1; no firm D call. CDR1 is SGHNT, CDR2 YYREEE, per germline (reference sequence). Trimming removed 2 bases at V and 2 bases at J, with 10 bases between. CDR3 length: 14 amino acids. Here the CDR3 DNA reads TGTGCCAGCAGCTTCTCCGGGAGAAACACTGAAGCTTTCTTT. Translated, it gives CASSFSGRNTEAFF.

This clone was counted only a few times. The rearrangement uses TRBV19 and TRBJ1-2, with TRBD1 matching over 7 bases. There are 13 residues in the CDR3. The trim removed 4 bases at V and 3 bases at J, leaving 2 bases unmatched. Germline CDR1 and CDR2: LNHDA and SQIVND (reference sequence). Here the CDR3 reads CASSKGTDYGYTF. The CDR3 nucleotides read TGTGCCAGTAGTAAGGGGACAGACTATGGCTACACCTTC.

This clone showed up just a few times. The V and J genes are TRBV5-1 and TRBJ1-6; 9 positions agree with TRBD1. CDR3 length equals 17 residues. Looked up from germline, CDR1 is SGHRS and CDR2 is YFSETQ. J was trimmed by 2 bases and V by 1 base; bases with no gene match: 4. The CDR3 bases are TGCGCCAGCAGCTTGTCCACAGGGGGCACCTATAATTCACCCCTCCACTTT. This translates into CASSLSTGGTYNSPLHF.

The rearrangement joins TRBV9 to TRBJ1-1; 9 bases fit TRBD1. The CDR3 contains 15 residues. The V segment lost 3 bases and the J segment 7 bases; nucleotides outside the gene matches: 10. Germline V CDR1 and CDR2: SGDLS, YYNGEE. The CDR3 region is CASSAYTGGAYEAFF. In DNA, the CDR3 is TGTGCCAGCAGCGCCTATACAGGGGGCGCCTATGAAGCTTTCTTT.

This chain connects TRBV7-9 to TRBJ2-7; D might be TRBD1 (5 bases). V lost 1 base and J lost 2, with 9 bases in between. The CDR3 length is 14 residues. Germline CDR1 SEHNR, CDR2 FQNEAQ (reference sequence). CDR3 region: CASSLGRGTYEQYF. The CDR3 coding sequence is TGTGCCAGCAGCTTAGGAAGGGGAACCTACGAGCAGTACTTC. Filled out from reference TRBV7-9 and TRBJ2-7, the complete variable domain reads DTGVSQNPRHKITKRGQNVTFRCDPISEHNRLYWYRQTLGQGPEFLTYFQNEAQLEKSRLLSDRFSAERPKGSFSTLEIQRTEQGDSAMYLCASSLGRGTYEQYFGPGTRLTVT.

The chain recombines TRBV6-1 with TRBJ2-1, with TRBD1 matching over 11 bases. Germline V gene sequence: CDR1 MNHNS, CDR2 SASEGT. V trimming: 6 bases; J trimming: 6 bases; junction bases outside the gene matches: 7. This CDR3 is 15 amino acids long. The CDR3 DNA is TGTGCCAGCAGCCGGGACAGGGGGGCCCTCAATGAGCAGTTCTTC. It encodes CASSRDRGALNEQFF.

Notes on this clone: One end of the junction varies from germline; a read error may be responsible. This chain links TRBV7-2 with TRBJ1-2; TRBD1 is a possible D gene (6 bases). The CDR3 is 14 amino acids. Germline assignment: CDR1 SGHTA and CDR2 FQGNSA. The CDR3 is CASSFRTDVYDYTF. The DNA for the CDR3 is TGTGCCAGCAGCTTTCGGACAGATGTCTATGACTACACCTTC.